This TCR beta chain appears in the sequencing data of a study of blood T cell repertoires in COVID-19. Study-level information: Whether acute or convalescent, the COVID-19 samples came from the United States, Italy and Spain.

Trimming removed 5 bases at V and 3 bases at J, with 14 bases between. The germline V gene has CDR1 SGHAT and CDR2 FQNNGV. There are 14 residues in the CDR3. Data came from immunoSEQ multiplex PCR; TCRdb stores just in-frame clones and leaves some out. The data show fewer than 250,000 clones, with around 87% seen just once and roughly 3% held by the top ten. A few counts support this clone. The sequence came from a man in his 60s with acute or convalescent COVID-19. Specimen: peripheral blood. V is TRBV11-2 and J is TRBJ2-7; D remains ambiguous. The DNA of the CDR3 is TGTGCCAGCAGCCCACGCGGCACCTACTACGAGCAGTACTTC. The encoded protein is CASSPRGTYYEQYF.